The rows below give T cell receptor beta chains drawn from one sample of a study of blood T cell repertoires in COVID-19. The table came from immunoSEQ multiplex PCR; TCRdb's copy has only in-frame clones and leaves some out. The profile shows 60,000 to 70,000 clones, roughly three quarters of them singletons. Specimen: peripheral blood. The receptors originated from a woman in her sixties or seventies with acute or convalescent COVID-19. CDR3s include the opening cysteine and the closing phenylalanine or tryptophan. D genes are given only for firm matches. Size is omitted from some rows. Given values are once, few, many or a class for expanded clones.

TRBJ2-3 TRBV6-2/TRBV6-3 - TRBD2 CASSALAGGSTDTQYF TGTGCCAGCAGCGCCCTAGCGGGGGGGAGCACAGATACGCAGTATTTT
TRBJ1-4 TRBV7-9 - - CASSLGAGTDLLANEKLFF TGTGCCAGCAGCCTAGGGGCTGGGACTGATCTGTTGGCTAATGAAAAACTGTTTTTT
TRBJ1-2 TRBV28 - - CASSLSGDGYTF TGTGCCAGCAGTTTATCGGGGGATGGCTACACCTTC
TRBJ1-1 TRBV9 - TRBD1 CASSVRPGGADTEAFF TGTGCCAGCAGCGTACGTCCAGGGGGCGCCGACACTGAAGCTTTCTTT
TRBJ1-4 TRBV19 - - CASSIGGVEAEKLFF TGTGCCAGTAGTATAGGAGGTGTGGAGGCTGAAAAACTGTTTTTT
TRBJ2-7 TRBV27 - TRBD1 CASSPRGQILYEQYF TGTGCCAGCAGTCCTAGGGGACAGATTCTATACGAGCAGTACTTC
TRBJ2-7 TRBV24-1 once TRBD1 CATSDPGQAVYEQYF TGTGCCACCAGTGATCCGGGACAGGCGGTGTACGAGCAGTACTTC
TRBJ1-2 TRBV9 - TRBD1 CASSVDYPGQGKGYTF TGTGCCAGCAGCGTGGATTACCCGGGACAGGGTAAAGGCTACACCTTC
TRBJ1-2 TRBV6-2/TRBV6-3 - TRBD1 CASSTQGEGYTF TGTGCCAGCAGTACACAGGGGGAAGGCTACACCTTC
TRBJ1-5 TRBV19 - TRBD1 CASSRESQGGQPQHF TGTGCCAGTAGTAGGGAGAGCCAGGGGGGTCAGCCCCAGCATTTT
TRBJ2-4 TRBV5-4 once - CASTRTGTGDLAKNIQYF TGTGCCAGCACCCGGACGGGGACGGGGGACTTAGCCAAAAACATTCAGTACTTC
TRBJ1-1 TRBV3-1/TRBV3-2 - - CASGPKAGEAFF TGTGCCAGCGGCCCAAAGGCAGGGGAGGCTTTCTTT
TRBJ1-4 TRBV7-8 - - CASSYRDEKLFF TGTGCCAGCAGCTACAGGGATGAAAAACTGTTTTTT
TRBJ1-6 TRBV9 - - CASSVEGRTADNSPLHF TGTGCCAGCAGCGTAGAGGGACGGACAGCCGATAATTCACCCCTCCACTTT
TRBJ2-5 TRBV27 - - CASSSGVRGIQTQYF TGTGCCAGCAGTTCGGGGGTGCGGGGTATACAGACCCAGTACTTC
TRBJ1-5 TRBV5-8 - TRBD1 CASSADRDQPQHF TGTGCCAGCAGCGCCGACAGGGATCAGCCCCAGCATTTT
TRBJ1-2 TRBV5-4 - - CASGAGSYYGYTF TGTGCCAGCGGGGCCGGGAGCTACTATGGCTACACCTTC
TRBJ2-1 TRBV5-4 - TRBD2 CASSFGGGAPTNEKEQFF TGTGCCAGCAGCTTCGGCGGGGGGGCCCCAACGAATGAAAAAGAACAGTTCTTC
TRBJ2-3 TRBV19 - TRBD2 CASSRVAGALTDTQYF TGTGCCAGTAGTAGGGTAGCGGGGGCCCTCACAGATACGCAGTATTTT
TRBJ2-1 TRBV7-2 once TRBD2 CASSLHHSGGVNEQFF TGTGCCAGCAGCTTACACCACAGCGGGGGGGTAAATGAGCAGTTCTTC
TRBJ2-5 TRBV6-6 few TRBD2 CASSPFAGVKETQYF TGTGCCAGCAGTCCCTTTGCGGGGGTTAAAGAGACCCAGTACTTC
TRBJ2-5 TRBV6-1 - - CASSEGGGVQETQYF TGTGCCAGCAGTGAAGGTGGCGGGGTACAAGAGACCCAGTACTTC
TRBJ1-1 TRBV6-6 - TRBD1 CASSYRALDRSGEAFF TGTGCCAGCAGTTACCGAGCCCTGGACAGGTCAGGAGAAGCTTTCTTT
TRBJ1-1 TRBV25-1 - TRBD1 CASSLRTGGTEAFF TGTGCCAGCAGTCTTAGGACAGGGGGCACTGAAGCTTTCTTT
TRBJ2-2 TRBV4-3 - - CASSRTLAGSNTGELFF TGCGCCAGCAGCCGCACCCTGGCGGGGTCCAACACCGGGGAGCTGTTTTTT
TRBJ2-1 TRBV2 - - CASSRTAGANEQFF TGTGCCAGCAGCCGGACGGCGGGCGCAAATGAGCAGTTCTTC
TRBJ2-5 TRBV7-8 few - CASSPPGTQYF TGTGCCAGCAGCCCCCCAGGGACCCAGTACTTC
TRBJ2-4 TRBV9 - TRBD2 CASSGISGGAKNIQYF TGTGCCAGCAGCGGTATTAGCGGGGGGGCTAAAAACATTCAGTACTTC
TRBJ1-4 TRBV27 - - CASSTSVLATNEKLFF TGTGCCAGCAGTACCAGTGTCCTTGCAACTAATGAAAAACTGTTTTTT
TRBJ1-6 TRBV5-3 - TRBD1 CASSEGQGDSPLHF TGTGCCAGCTCTGAGGGGCAGGGGGATTCACCCCTCCACTTT
TRBJ1-1 TRBV19 - - CASNPRGKDTEAFF TGTGCCAGTAACCCAAGGGGGAAGGACACTGAAGCTTTCTTT
TRBJ2-1 TRBV5-4 - - CASSTYSGSYNEQFF TGTGCCAGCAGCACCTATAGCGGATCCTACAATGAGCAGTTCTTC
TRBJ2-5 TRBV19 - TRBD2 CASSLSGGQTQYF TGTGCCAGTAGCCTTAGCGGGGGACAGACCCAGTACTTC
TRBJ2-5 TRBV5-6 - TRBD2 CASAQGRLAGGSGRSQYF TGTGCCAGCGCCCAGGGGCGGCTAGCGGGGGGGTCCGGCCGGTCCCAGTACTTC
TRBJ2-5 TRBV28 - - CASSTRRLVRETQYF TGTGCCAGCAGTACTCGGAGGCTGGTAAGGGAGACCCAGTACTTC
TRBJ2-7 TRBV7-6 few TRBD2 CASSRSSGGVSEQYF TGTGCCAGCAGCCGATCCAGCGGGGGGGTCTCCGAGCAGTACTTC
TRBJ1-6 TRBV20-1 few - CSASPGGSPLHF TGCAGTGCTAGTCCGGGTGGTTCACCCCTCCACTTT
TRBJ2-1 TRBV6-5 few TRBD2 CASGISGGAKYEQFF TGTGCCAGCGGAATTAGCGGGGGGGCGAAATATGAGCAGTTCTTC
TRBJ1-5 TRBV12-3/TRBV12-4 - TRBD1 CASSSGGPGPQHF TGTGCCAGCAGCTCAGGGGGGCCCGGGCCCCAGCATTTT
TRBJ1-4 TRBV11-3 - TRBD1 CASSLGTGVEKLFF TGTGCCAGCAGCCTCGGGACAGGGGTTGAAAAACTGTTTTTT
TRBJ2-7 TRBV7-2 - TRBD1 CASSFGTGFYEQYF TGTGCCAGCAGCTTCGGGACAGGGTTCTACGAGCAGTACTTC
TRBJ2-3 TRBV11-3 - - CASSSGAAGSTDTQYF TGTGCCAGCAGCTCTGGGGCGGCAGGGAGCACAGATACGCAGTATTTT
TRBJ1-5 TRBV19 - TRBD1 CASRRSGTVNQPQHF TGTGCCAGTAGGCGTTCAGGGACAGTGAATCAGCCCCAGCATTTT
TRBJ1-1 TRBV6-5 once TRBD1 CAIQTGYTEAFF TGTGCCATTCAGACAGGGTACACTGAAGCTTTCTTT
TRBJ2-5 TRBV7-9 - - CASSLQGSKETQYF TGTGCCAGCAGCCTCCAGGGGTCTAAAGAGACCCAGTACTTC
TRBJ2-1 TRBV9 few TRBD1 CASSDTPGQYYNEQFF TGTGCCAGCAGTGATACTCCGGGACAGTACTACAATGAGCAGTTCTTC
TRBJ2-2 TRBV4-1 - TRBD1 CASSQEYMGTGITGELFF TGCGCCAGCAGCCAAGAGTATATGGGGACAGGGATCACCGGGGAGCTGTTTTTT